Following are 25 T cell receptor beta chains from one sample sequenced in a study of control samples from healthy donors and cancer patients. The method was immunoSEQ multiplex PCR; TCRdb's version includes in-frame clones alone and lacks a portion of them. The sample contains about 220,000 clones, roughly 94% of which appear only once. The sample taken for sequencing was blood. Receptors were obtained from a man over 45 in good health.

This chain links TRBV3-1 (or the pseudogene TRBV3-2) with TRBJ1-5; TRBD1 aligns across 7 bases. With 5 bases clipped from V and 3 bases from J, the junction kept 10 bases outside the gene matches. Germline V gene data show CDR1 as LGHDT and CDR2 as YNNKEL (reference sequence). CDR3 size: 16 residues. This CDR3 reads CASSEAGGVYNQPQHF. The CDR3 bases are TGTGCCAGCAGCGAGGCAGGGGGTGTATACAATCAGCCCCAGCATTTT.

The rearrangement uses TRBV18 and TRBJ2-7, with 7 bases that match TRBD2. Per germline, CDR1 KGHSH and CDR2 LQKENI. The CDR3 consists of 13 residues. V dropped 3 bases and J dropped 6; count of bases not matched to a gene: 5. CDR3 protein: CASSPAWGGEQYF. CDR3 coding DNA: TGTGCCAGCTCACCGGCCTGGGGGGGCGAGCAGTACTTC.

The V gene is TRBV5-1, the J gene TRBJ1-5; D is unclear. Per germline, CDR1 SGHRS and CDR2 YFSETQ. The CDR3 extends over 15 amino acids. Trimming stripped 4 bases from V and 3 bases from J, with 14 bases between. CDR3 amino acids: CASSPPDGFNQPQHF. The CDR3 region has the DNA TGCGCCAGCAGCCCGCCCGACGGTTTCAATCAGCCCCAGCATTTT. The variable domain in full, with the rest retrieved from reference TRBV5-1 and TRBJ1-5, is KAGVTQTPRYLIKTRGQQVTLSCSPISGHRSVSWYQQTPGQGLQFLFEYFSETQRNKGNFPGRFSGRQFSNSRSEMNVSTLELGDSALYLCASSPPDGFNQPQHFGDGTRLSIL.

CDR3 protein: CASSLSQNSGNTIYF. The CDR3 nucleotides read TGTGCCAGCAGCTTGTCACAGAACTCTGGAAACACCATATATTTT. The V gene is TRBV5-6, the J gene TRBJ1-3; D ambiguous. V was clipped by 1 base and J by 0 bases, with 8 bases between them. This CDR3 region has 15 residues. Germline CDR1 and CDR2: SGHDT and YYEEEE.

CDR3 residues: CASSVDLGNEQFF. In DNA, the CDR3 is TGTGCCAGCAGCGTAGACCTTGGGAATGAGCAGTTCTTC. This chain uses TRBV9 with TRBJ2-1; no firm D call. Per germline, CDR1 SGDLS and CDR2 YYNGEE. Trimming removed 0 bases at V and 7 bases at J, with 8 bases between. CDR3 length: 13 residues. The full variable domain, with the rest looked up from reference TRBV9 and TRBJ2-1, is DSGVTQTPKHLITATGQRVTLRCSPRSGDLSVYWYQQSLDQGLQFLIQYYNGEERAKGNILERFSAQQFPDLHSELNLSSLELGDSALYFCASSVDLGNEQFFGPGTRLTVL.

The chain employs TRBV6-5 and TRBJ1-2; D is unresolved. Deletions cut 6 bases from V and 0 bases from J, with 8 bases between. Per germline, CDR1 MNHEY and CDR2 SVGAGI. The CDR3 spans 13 residues. The CDR3 DNA reads as TGTGCCAGCAGACGGGATTCTAACTATGGCTACACCTTC. Encoded protein: CASRRDSNYGYTF.

The table lists this clone with a count of one. This chain joins TRBV6-5 and TRBJ2-1, with a weak D call TRBD1 (5 bases). The germline V gene encodes CDR1 MNHEY and CDR2 SVGAGI. The CDR3 contains 11 residues. V lost 7 bases and J 6 bases, leaving 7 bases between the germline ends. CDR3 DNA: TGTGCCAGCACAAGGGGCAATGAGCAGTTCTTC. Protein sequence: CASTRGNEQFF.

The V gene is TRBV11-2, the J gene TRBJ2-7; D possibly corresponds to TRBD1 (5 bases). CDR1 and CDR2 from the germline V gene are SGHAT and FQNNGV. This CDR3 is built from 12 residues. The V and J ends lost 5 bases and 6 bases respectively, with 11 bases between them. Here the CDR3 DNA reads TGTGCCAGCAGCCTTGACAGAGCCGAGCAGTACTTC. This codes for CASSLDRAEQYF.

This chain uses TRBV7-9 with TRBJ1-5, with D possibly being TRBD1 (5 bases). V was trimmed by 8 bases and J by 7 bases, leaving 12 bases between them. This CDR3 comprises 12 residues. Germline V gene data show CDR1 as SEHNR and CDR2 as FQNEAQ (reference sequence). The CDR3 is CASGREGQPQHF. The CDR3 DNA reads TGTGCCAGCGGGAGGGAGGGGCAGCCCCAGCATTTT.

In this sample, this clone turned up once. The chain has TRBV5-6 and TRBJ1-2; no definite D call. Trimming removed 5 bases at V and 2 bases at J, with 10 bases between. Germline CDR1 reads SGHDT; CDR2 reads YYEEEE. There are 13 residues in the CDR3. The CDR3 spells CASRMDGNYGYTF. CDR3 sequence (DNA): TGTGCCAGCAGGATGGACGGGAACTATGGCTACACCTTC.

The gene calls are TRBV24-1 and TRBJ1-2; the match to TRBD1 covers 7 bases. J gave up 0 bases and V 9 bases, and 3 bases lay outside the gene matches. CDR1 is KGHDR and CDR2 is SFDVKD in the germline V gene. This CDR3 is 13 amino acids long. The CDR3 protein is CATGDRPNYGYTF. In DNA, the CDR3 is TGTGCCACCGGGGACAGACCTAACTATGGCTACACCTTC.

The rearrangement joins TRBV28 to TRBJ1-1; tentative D call: TRBD1 (6 bases). Germline V gene data show CDR1 as MDHEN and CDR2 as SYDVKM. There are 16 residues in the CDR3. V was clipped by 2 bases and J by 0 bases, with 13 bases between them. The CDR3 reads CASSLEGGQLNTEAFF. CDR3 in DNA: TGTGCCAGCAGTTTAGAGGGGGGGCAGCTGAACACTGAAGCTTTCTTT.

Comments on this clone: Its ends do not fully match the called genes, so a read error is possible. J is TRBJ2-1 and V is TRBV7-7; TRBD2 aligns across 9 bases. The CDR3 has 15 residues. Germline V CDR1 and CDR2: SSHAT, FNYEAQ (reference sequence). The CDR3 nucleotides are TGTGCTAGCAGCCCCGGGACTAGCCGAGGCAATGAGCAGTTCTTC. This translates into CASSPGTSRGNEQFF. The full variable domain, completed using reference TRBV7-7 and TRBJ2-1, is GAGVSQSPRYKVTKRGQDVTLRCDPISSHATLYWYQQALGQGPEFLTYFNYEAQPDKSGLPSDRFSAERPEGSISTLTIQRTEQRDSAMYRCASSPGTSRGNEQFFGPGTRLTVL.

The rearrangement joins TRBV4-1 to TRBJ1-4; 8 nucleotides line up with TRBD1. The CDR3 totals 16 residues. Germline values: CDR1 MGHRA, CDR2 YSYEKL. The ends lost 2 bases at V and 7 bases at J; junction bases unmatched: 9. The CDR3 DNA sequence: TGCGCCAGCAGCCAACCAGACAGGGGCAATACTGAAAAACTGTTTTTT. This sequence encodes CASSQPDRGNTEKLFF.

V is TRBV19 and J is TRBJ1-2; possibly TRBD1 for D (5 bases). This CDR3 comprises 12 residues. CDR1 and CDR2 (germline): LNHDA, SQIVND (reference sequence). Trimming cost V 9 bases and J 6 bases, with 14 bases left between them. The CDR3 DNA is TGTGCCAGCACTGGGGCCGCCCATGGCTACACCTTC. Its translation: CASTGAAHGYTF.

The chain joins TRBV20-1 to TRBJ1-1; D unclear. Trimming pared 3 bases from V and 9 bases from J, leaving 11 bases between. Germline-derived CDR1 and CDR2 are DFQATT and SNEGSKA (reference sequence). The CDR3 is made up of 11 amino acids. The CDR3 loop is CSARSDSKAFF. CDR3 bases: TGCAGTGCTAGGTCCGATTCAAAAGCTTTCTTT.

The V and J genes are TRBV18 and TRBJ2-3, with 7 bases aligning to TRBD2. CDR3 length: 15 residues. Germline CDR1 is KGHSH and CDR2 is LQKENI. Germline trimming cut 0 bases from V and 0 bases from J; bases unmatched to any gene: 0. CDR3 sequence reads: CASSPPGGSTDTQYF. The DNA of the CDR3 is TGTGCCAGCTCACCACCGGGGGGGAGCACAGATACGCAGTATTTT.

The J gene is TRBJ2-2, the V gene TRBV7-7, with 8 bases identical to TRBD1. Germline V gene sequence: CDR1 SSHAT, CDR2 FNYEAQ (reference sequence). V lost 8 bases, J lost 5 bases, and 4 bases stayed unmatched. This CDR3 is 13 amino acids long. CDR3 residues: CASARTGTGELFF. CDR3 sequence (DNA): TGTGCCAGCGCGAGGACAGGGACCGGGGAGCTGTTTTTT.

V usage is TRBV11-1 and J usage is TRBJ2-1; TRBD2 matches 13 bases. Looked up from germline, CDR1 is SGHAT and CDR2 is FQDESV (reference sequence). This CDR3 spans 15 amino acids. The trim removed 1 base at V and 9 bases at J, leaving 3 bases unmatched. This CDR3 reads CASSLGTSGGTEQFF. In nucleotides, the CDR3 is TGTGCCAGCAGCTTAGGGACTAGCGGGGGAACTGAGCAGTTCTTC.

This chain joins TRBV6-5 and TRBJ2-3, with D possibly TRBD2 on 7 matching bases. This CDR3 contains 15 residues. Trimming stripped 8 bases from V and 0 bases from J, with 15 bases between. Looked up from germline, CDR1 is MNHEY and CDR2 is SVGAGI. The CDR3: CASSRGAPSTDTQYF. The CDR3 nucleotides read TGTGCCAGCTCACGGGGGGCCCCTAGCACAGATACGCAGTATTTT.

The chain has TRBV5-8 and TRBJ1-5; 7 positions agree with TRBD1. The CDR3 covers 13 residues. V lost 4 bases to trimming and J lost 7 bases; unmatched junction nucleotides: 5. CDR1 SGHTS and CDR2 YDEGEE come from the germline V gene. The CDR3 here is CASSQGGSQPQHF. For the CDR3, the DNA is TGTGCCAGCAGCCAGGGGGGGTCACAGCCCCAGCATTTT.

The chain links TRBV20-1 to TRBJ1-2, with a tentative D call TRBD1 (6 bases). The CDR3 runs to 11 residues. The germline CDR1 and CDR2 sequences are DFQATT and SNEGSKA (reference sequence). CDR3 coding DNA: TGCGTTGGAGGGGGATCCGCTGGCTACACCTTC. This translates into CVGGGSAGYTF.

This rearrangement joins TRBV5-1 to TRBJ2-5, with 10 bases fitting TRBD2. This CDR3 has 15 residues. V shed 2 bases and J 5 bases; nucleotides not matched to a gene: 6. Germline CDR1 and CDR2: SGHRS and YFSETQ. The CDR3 DNA reads as TGCGCCAGCAGCTTCAGCGGGGGGGCAGGGGAGACCCAGTACTTC. Protein product: CASSFSGGAGETQYF.

The chain joins TRBV28 to TRBJ1-2; D unresolved. The CDR3 is 13 residues long. V lost 5 bases and J 3 bases, leaving 10 bases between the germline ends. Germline V gene lookup returns CDR1 MDHEN and CDR2 SYDVKM. The CDR3 bases are TGTGCCAGCAGTCCGGGCGGGCACTATGGCTACACCTTC. Amino acids: CASSPGGHYGYTF.

V and J are TRBV7-2 and TRBJ1-2, with unresolved D. The germline V and J ends were trimmed by 2 bases and 4 bases, with 17 bases remaining between them. This CDR3 is built from 16 residues. Per the germline V gene, CDR1 is SGHTA and CDR2 is FQGNSA. The chain's CDR3 is CASSLSRPGLTYGYTF. CDR3 in DNA: TGTGCCAGCAGCTTATCGCGGCCCGGACTGACCTATGGCTACACCTTC. Full variable domain (remainder filled in from reference TRBV7-2 and TRBJ1-2): GAGVSQSPSNKVTEKGKDVELRCDPISGHTALYWYRQSLGQGLEFLIYFQGNSAPDKSGLPSDRFSAERTGGSVSTLTIQRTQQEDSAVYLCASSLSRPGLTYGYTFGSGTRLTVV.